The rows below give T cell receptor beta chains drawn from one sample of a study of T cell responses to AZD1222 COVID-19 vaccine. TCRdb's table, derived via immunoSEQ multiplex PCR, lists solely in-frame clones and lacks some. There are about 130,000 clones in the sample; about nine tenths occur only once, and 8% to 10% lies in the top ten. Sequencing used peripheral blood, obtained 28 days after the second AZD1222 dose. All receptors derive from an adult who received the AZD1222 COVID-19 vaccine. Each CDR3 is given without its conserved first and last residue. Fields, in order: V gene, D gene, J gene, CDR3 protein. The D gene is left open where the match is weak.

TRBV5-6,TRBD1,TRBJ1-2,ASSSYTQGPYYGYT
TRBV4-3,NA,TRBJ1-4,ASSQEAAGANEKLF
TRBV7-8,TRBD2,TRBJ2-5,ASSRLTSGLQETQY
TRBV19,TRBD2,TRBJ2-3,ATGLAGDTDTQY
TRBV12-3/TRBV12-4,NA,TRBJ1-1,ASSGRRNTEAF
TRBV19,NA,TRBJ1-3,ASSIQILDTIY
TRBV4-2,TRBD1,TRBJ2-2,ASSQAGQGNTGELF
TRBV6-5,NA,TRBJ1-3,ASSYGEPPGNTIY
TRBV19,NA,TRBJ2-1,ASRRASYNEQF
TRBV6-1,TRBD1,TRBJ2-6,ASREVGQGVGANVLT
TRBV4-3,NA,TRBJ2-2,ASAEGGNTGELF
TRBV27,TRBD1,TRBJ1-3,ASSSDRAGTTIY
TRBV3-1/TRBV3-2,NA,TRBJ2-5,ASSLRAVQETQY
TRBV2,TRBD1,TRBJ1-1,ASSDGQGRTEAF
TRBV18,NA,TRBJ2-1,ASSPSGHQF
TRBV4-1,TRBD1,TRBJ1-2,ASSQERTGYGYT
TRBV4-1,NA,TRBJ1-4,ASSQLTKREKLF
TRBV15,TRBD1,TRBJ1-1,ATSRGRGQAGTEAF
TRBV5-1,NA,TRBJ2-7,ASSEGPRSDEQY
TRBV4-1,NA,TRBJ2-7,ASSQRELLGLEQY
TRBV6-5,NA,TRBJ1-5,ASGRGGQPQH
TRBV27,NA,TRBJ1-4,ASSLVGESKPEEKLF
TRBV19,NA,TRBJ2-2,ASSIIRTRVGELF
TRBV25-1,TRBD1,TRBJ1-5,ASSGSGQGASQPQH
TRBV7-8,NA,TRBJ1-2,ASSPDRTFGSGYT
TRBV9,TRBD1,TRBJ1-2,ASSAGGGYT
TRBV4-2,NA,TRBJ2-3,ASSQDDLASTDTQY
TRBV7-9,NA,TRBJ1-1,ASSLVQGSTEAF
TRBV18,TRBD1,TRBJ2-7,ASSGGLQGLGSYEQY
TRBV6-6,NA,TRBJ2-7,ASSYRALSYEQY
TRBV11-3,NA,TRBJ2-4,ASSLDQGGSSRKNIQY
TRBV7-2,NA,TRBJ1-1,ASSLGRTMNTEAF
TRBV2,TRBD1,TRBJ1-6,ASRVGQGPSNSPLH
TRBV2,NA,TRBJ2-7,ASSGPPADEQY
TRBV30,NA,TRBJ1-2,AWQTASLKGYT
TRBV9,NA,TRBJ1-2,ASRSLNYGYT
TRBV9,NA,TRBJ1-2,ASSSDTVGGGYT
TRBV20-1,NA,TRBJ2-3,SASLAGSDTQY
TRBV4-1,TRBD2,TRBJ2-1,ASSQQSGNYNEQF
TRBV11-2,NA,TRBJ2-5,ASSPFGVEGAETQY
TRBV10-2,TRBD1,TRBJ2-7,ASFPRDRAPYEQY
TRBV5-6,NA,TRBJ1-3,ASSLGQNGNTIY
TRBV18,NA,TRBJ1-1,ASSLVPPEAF
TRBV19,NA,TRBJ2-7,ASSLRGGSTAYEQY
TRBV15,NA,TRBJ2-2,ATSRDKSERAGELF
TRBV7-9,NA,TRBJ1-4,ASSPQPLGRVGEKLF
TRBV6-1,TRBD1,TRBJ1-5,ASSDRGVSNQPQH
TRBV30,NA,TRBJ1-3,AWDTSSGNTIY